The 19 T cell receptor beta chains listed next were all sequenced from one sample in a study of technical replicates of blood from a few donors. Using immunoSEQ multiplex PCR, the repertoire was profiled, and TCRdb retains in-frame clones only, with some absent. Here the sample spans over 10,000 clones, over 90% being singletons. Sequencing was carried out using PBMCs. The receptors stem from a human donor in good health.

The V gene is TRBV6-6, the J gene TRBJ1-4; 9 bases agree with TRBD1. The CDR3 loop spans 15 amino acids. CDR1 is MNHNY, CDR2 SVGAGI, per germline (reference sequence). Germline trimming cut 2 bases from V and 7 bases from J; bases unmatched to any gene: 5. CDR3 DNA sequence: TGTGCCAGCAGTTACATGGACAGGGGATTTGAAAAACTGTTTTTT. Its translation: CASSYMDRGFEKLFF.

The chain joins TRBV5-8 to TRBJ2-5; 8 bases are a match to TRBD1. Germline V lookup: CDR1 SGHTS, CDR2 YDEGEE. The CDR3 has 13 residues. V shed 5 bases, J shed 2 bases, and the junction held 2 bases outside the gene matches. The chain's CDR3 is CASSWDRQETQYF. CDR3 nucleotides: TGTGCCAGCAGTTGGGACAGGCAAGAGACCCAGTACTTC.

A single count supports this clone. Compared with germline, one end of the junction differs, possibly owing to a read error. Other DNA sequences in the same sample also yield this CDR3. The chain recombines TRBV11-2 with TRBJ1-1; 8 nucleotides align to TRBD1. CDR1 SGHAT and CDR2 FQNNGV come from the germline V gene. The CDR3 totals 15 residues. CDR3 in amino acids: CASSLGTGPVTEAFF. For the CDR3, the DNA is TGTGCCAGCAGCTTAGGGACAGGGCCCGTCACTGAGGCTTTCTTT.

V and J are TRBV25-1 and TRBJ1-5; TRBD1 is a possible D gene (6 bases). The CDR3 spans 16 residues. V lost 6 bases and J lost 5, with 20 bases in between. Germline V gene lookup returns CDR1 MGHDK and CDR2 SYGVNS. CDR3 sequence reads: CASSRIRGGVYQPQHF. The CDR3 DNA sequence: TGTGCCAGCAGCAGGATTCGAGGGGGAGTTTATCAGCCCCAGCATTTT.

V and J are TRBV5-1 and TRBJ1-3; D ambiguous. CDR1 is SGHRS, CDR2 YFSETQ, per germline. This CDR3 contains 16 residues. Trimming removed 0 bases from V and 1 base from J, with 11 bases in between. CDR3 bases: TGCGCCAGCAGCTTGGAACCGGGAGGGTCTGGAAACACCATATATTTT. This translates into CASSLEPGGSGNTIYF.

The DNA for the CDR3 is TGCGCCAGCAGCCAAGGGGTTGCTGGGACTAGTATATACAATGAGCAGTTCTTC. This encodes CASSQGVAGTSIYNEQFF. The V call is TRBV4-1, the J call TRBJ2-1; TRBD2 agrees at 8 bases. With 1 base clipped from V and 4 bases from J, the junction kept 12 bases outside the gene matches. The CDR3 has 18 amino acids. Germline V gene sequence: CDR1 MGHRA, CDR2 YSYEKL.

The V and J genes are TRBV27 and TRBJ1-5; 7 bases align to TRBD1. CDR1 is MNHEY and CDR2 is SMNVEV in the germline V gene (reference sequence). Germline trimming cut 4 bases from V and 2 bases from J; bases unmatched to any gene: 2. The CDR3 spans 14 residues. DNA of the CDR3: TGTGCCAGCAGTTATGGACAGGGCAATCAGCCCCAGCATTTT. Translation gives CASSYGQGNQPQHF.

This chain connects TRBV7-2 to TRBJ2-5; 7 bases fit TRBD1. The trim removed 4 bases at V and 5 bases at J, leaving 10 bases unmatched. The CDR3 runs 15 residues. Germline CDR1 is SGHTA and CDR2 is FQGNSA. The CDR3 loop reads CASSSQQGLDETQYF. As DNA, the CDR3 is TGTGCCAGCAGCTCCCAACAGGGGCTGGACGAGACCCAGTACTTC. The full variable domain, in which reference TRBV7-2 and TRBJ2-5 provide the parts outside the CDR3, is GAGVSQSPSNKVTEKGKDVELRCDPISGHTALYWYRQSLGQGLEFLIYFQGNSAPDKSGLPSDRFSAERTGGSVSTLTIQRTQQEDSAVYLCASSSQQGLDETQYFGPGTRLLVL.

The chain employs TRBV6-1 and TRBJ2-7; 7 nucleotides line up with TRBD1. CDR3 length: 15 amino acids. The V gene end was trimmed by 3 bases and the J gene end by 1 base; junction bases not matched to a gene: 6. Germline lookup yields CDR1 MNHNS and CDR2 SASEGT. CDR3 sequence reads: CASSDEGQRSYEQYF. CDR3 nucleotide sequence: TGTGCCAGCAGTGACGAGGGACAGAGGTCCTACGAGCAGTACTTC.

The chain links TRBV7-3 to TRBJ1-2; 8 bases match TRBD1. This CDR3 region has 12 residues. The germline V gene encodes CDR1 SGHTA and CDR2 FQGTGA. Trimming at V came to 6 bases and at J to 7 bases, leaving 4 bases not matched to a gene. In nucleotides, the CDR3 is TGTGCCAGCAGTCCCGGGACAGGTGGCTACACCTTC. Translation gives CASSPGTGGYTF.

In DNA, the CDR3 is TGCGCCAGCAGTTGGGACACGCGAATGAACACTGAAGCTTTCTTT. Amino acids: CASSWDTRMNTEAFF. The V call is TRBV5-1, the J call TRBJ1-1; TRBD1 is a possible D gene (6 bases). The CDR3 is 15 residues long. V was clipped by 5 bases and J by 0 bases, with 14 bases between them. Germline V gene lookup returns CDR1 SGHRS and CDR2 YFSETQ.

This clone was observed a few times. This chain's CDR3 is CASSQAASGRSDQYF. CDR3 DNA sequence: TGTGCCAGCAGCCAAGCGGCTAGCGGGAGGTCGGACCAGTACTTC. J is TRBJ2-5 and V is TRBV14; 11 bases are a match to TRBD2. Germline lookup yields CDR1 SGHDN and CDR2 FVKESK. V was pared by 1 base and J by 10 bases, with 8 bases of the junction left unmatched. The CDR3 runs 15 residues.

About this clone itself: One end of the junction does not line up with germline, which may come from a read error. The chain recombines TRBV18 with TRBJ2-7; perhaps TRBD2 as D (6 bases). From germline, CDR1 is KGHSH and CDR2 LQKENI. The CDR3 contains 12 residues. In DNA form, the CDR3 reads TGTGCCAGCTCTCCACTCGGGACTGTGATGTACTTC. Protein product: CASSPLGTVMYF.

V and J are TRBV5-6 and TRBJ2-5; TRBD2 aligns across 8 bases. The CDR3 spans 15 residues. With 3 bases clipped from V and 4 bases from J, the junction kept 8 bases outside the gene matches. Germline CDR1 reads SGHDT; CDR2 reads YYEEEE. The CDR3 nucleotides are TGTGCCAGCAGCTCCCGAGGGGCGGGAGGAGAGACCCAGTACTTC. It translates to CASSSRGAGGETQYF.

This clone was found once. The rearrangement joins TRBV7-2 to TRBJ2-2; 8 nucleotides match TRBD1. Germline lookup yields CDR1 SGHTA and CDR2 FQGNSA. Trimming took 5 bases from V and 3 from J; bases not matched to a gene: 8. This CDR3 spans 16 amino acids. For the CDR3, the DNA is TGTGCCAGCAGCCCCACCGGGACAGGATACACCGGGGAGCTGTTTTTT. As protein: CASSPTGTGYTGELFF.

V and J are TRBV5-6 and TRBJ1-1; 12 bases are shared with TRBD1. The CDR3 consists of 16 residues. CDR1 is SGHDT, CDR2 YYEEEE, per germline. After removal of 0 bases from V and 4 bases from J, the junction contained 4 bases not matched to a gene. For the CDR3, the DNA is TGTGCCAGCAGCTTGGGGGACAGGGGGCTAGGCACTGAAGCTTTCTTT. Protein product: CASSLGDRGLGTEAFF.

This chain connects TRBV5-1 to TRBJ1-5; TRBD1 might be the D (6 bases). The CDR3 is made up of 15 amino acids. The V end was cut by 0 bases, the J end by 4 bases, with 11 bases between. CDR1 SGHRS and CDR2 YFSETQ come from the germline V gene. The CDR3 DNA reads TGCGCCAGCAGCTTGGTAACAGGGACGAATCAGCCCCAGCATTTT. Amino acids: CASSLVTGTNQPQHF.

This sequence joins TRBV7-9 and TRBJ2-5; 10 positions match TRBD1. Trimming cost V 3 bases and J 4 bases; bases outside gene matches: 2. CDR1 is SEHNR and CDR2 is FQNEAQ in the germline V gene (reference sequence). The CDR3 extends over 14 amino acids. CDR3 sequence reads: CASSFGTGAETQYF. The CDR3 DNA is TGTGCCAGCAGCTTCGGGACAGGGGCAGAGACCCAGTACTTC. The whole variable domain, remainder taken from reference TRBV7-9 and TRBJ2-5, is DTGVSQNPRHKITKRGQNVTFRCDPISEHNRLYWYRQTLGQGPEFLTYFQNEAQLEKSRLLSDRFSAERPKGSFSTLEIQRTEQGDSAMYLCASSFGTGAETQYFGPGTRLLVL.

This sequence joins TRBV4-1 and TRBJ2-3, with TRBD2 matching over 12 bases. From germline, CDR1 is MGHRA and CDR2 YSYEKL. The CDR3 runs 21 residues. The junction had 14 bases not matched to a gene; V was cut back by 1 base and J by 0 bases. The CDR3 DNA sequence: TGCGCCAGCAGCCAAGTCCTAATACTAGCGGGAGGTCCTCCTAGCACAGATACGCAGTATTTT. Encoded protein: CASSQVLILAGGPPSTDTQYF.